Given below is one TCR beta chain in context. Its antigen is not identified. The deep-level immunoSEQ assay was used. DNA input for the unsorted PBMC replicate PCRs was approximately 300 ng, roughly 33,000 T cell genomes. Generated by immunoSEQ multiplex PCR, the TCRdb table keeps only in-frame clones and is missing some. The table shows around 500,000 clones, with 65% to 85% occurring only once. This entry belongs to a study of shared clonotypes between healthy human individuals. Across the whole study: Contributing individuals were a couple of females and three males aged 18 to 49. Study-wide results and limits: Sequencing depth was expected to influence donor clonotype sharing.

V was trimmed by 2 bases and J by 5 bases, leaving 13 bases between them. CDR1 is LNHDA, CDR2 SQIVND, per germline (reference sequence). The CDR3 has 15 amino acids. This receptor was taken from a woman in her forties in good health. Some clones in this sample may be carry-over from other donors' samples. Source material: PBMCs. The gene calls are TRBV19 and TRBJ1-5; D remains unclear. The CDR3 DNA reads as TGTGCCAGTAGTATAACCGGGAGGGAATATCAGCCCCAGCATTTT. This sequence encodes CASSITGREYQPQHF.